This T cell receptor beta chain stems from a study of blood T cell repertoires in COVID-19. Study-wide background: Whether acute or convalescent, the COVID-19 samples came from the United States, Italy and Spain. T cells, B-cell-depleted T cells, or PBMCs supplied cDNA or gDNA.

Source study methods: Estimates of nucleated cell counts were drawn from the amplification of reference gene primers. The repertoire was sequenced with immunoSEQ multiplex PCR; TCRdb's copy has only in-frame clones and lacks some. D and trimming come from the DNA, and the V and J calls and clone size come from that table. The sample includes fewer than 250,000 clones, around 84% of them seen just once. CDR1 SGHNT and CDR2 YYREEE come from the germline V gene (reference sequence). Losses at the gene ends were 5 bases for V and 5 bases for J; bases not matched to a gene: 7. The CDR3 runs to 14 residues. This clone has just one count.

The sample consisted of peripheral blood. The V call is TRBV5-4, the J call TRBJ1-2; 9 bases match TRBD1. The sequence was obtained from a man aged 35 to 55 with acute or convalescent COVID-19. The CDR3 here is CASSVGQGRYGYTF. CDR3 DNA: TGTGCCAGCAGTGTGGGACAGGGACGTTATGGCTACACCTTC.